This record looks at one T cell receptor (beta chain) sequence and its context. This clonotype was picked up many times. There is no known antigen for this receptor. Within one base of it there is no much larger clone, and no base qualities were kept. This entry is derived from a study of T cells of healthy individuals (dated by TCRdb to 2016 to 2019). Relative to germline, V is missing 10 bases and J is missing 3 bases, with 9 bases of the junction outside any gene match. The CDR3 spans 14 residues, from the cysteine through the phenylalanine. Kept here is only the CDR3 DNA, which spans 42 bases and is read in frame from base 1. CDR1 MNHEY and CDR2 SVGAGI are derived from the germline V gene. The library came from 5' RACE. Instrument used: Illumina MiSeq. TCRdb redid the processing of the public reads, applying fastp at Q25 and MiXCR, and retained in-frame beta chains. Every entry covers one CDR3 protein and lists the most common genes and DNA from its rows. This sample holds approximately 58,000 distinct CDR3 sequences; about 15% were observed only once. The ten biggest clones cover roughly 16% of the sample.

Rearrangement joined TRBV6-5 to TRBJ1-2; 9 bases in the junction line up with TRBD1. This receptor was taken from a human donor in good health. The DNA is TGTGCCATCTCGAGGGACAGGGCCCACTATGGCTACACCTTC. This codes for CAISRDRAHYGYTF.